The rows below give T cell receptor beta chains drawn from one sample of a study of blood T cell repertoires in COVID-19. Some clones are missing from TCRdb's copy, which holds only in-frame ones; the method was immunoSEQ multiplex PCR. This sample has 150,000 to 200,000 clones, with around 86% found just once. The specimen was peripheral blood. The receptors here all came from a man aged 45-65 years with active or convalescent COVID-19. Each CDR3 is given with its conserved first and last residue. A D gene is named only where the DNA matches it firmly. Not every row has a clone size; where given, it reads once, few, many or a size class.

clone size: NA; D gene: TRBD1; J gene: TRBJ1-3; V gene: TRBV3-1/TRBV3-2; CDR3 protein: CASSQTGFGNTIYF; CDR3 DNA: TGTGCCAGCAGCCAGACAGGGTTTGGAAACACCATATATTTT
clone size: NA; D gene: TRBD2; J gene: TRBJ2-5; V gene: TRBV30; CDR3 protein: CAWRLAGVQETQYF; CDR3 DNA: TGTGCCTGGCGTCTAGCGGGAGTCCAAGAGACCCAGTACTTC
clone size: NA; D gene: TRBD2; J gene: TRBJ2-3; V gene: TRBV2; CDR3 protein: CASSEVLAGELYF; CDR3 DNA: TGTGCCAGCAGTGAGGTACTAGCGGGGGAGTTGTATTTT
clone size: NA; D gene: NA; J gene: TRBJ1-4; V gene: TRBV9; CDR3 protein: CASSVTATNEKLFF; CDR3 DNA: TGTGCCAGCAGCGTAACTGCAACTAATGAAAAACTGTTTTTT
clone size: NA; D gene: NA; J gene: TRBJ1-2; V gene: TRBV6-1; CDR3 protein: CASSETGNYGYTF; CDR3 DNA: TGTGCCAGCAGTGAAACGGGGAACTATGGCTACACCTTC
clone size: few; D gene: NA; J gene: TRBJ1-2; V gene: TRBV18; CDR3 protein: CASSPRRENNYGYTF; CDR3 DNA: TGTGCCAGCTCACCCCGAAGGGAGAATAACTATGGCTACACCTTC
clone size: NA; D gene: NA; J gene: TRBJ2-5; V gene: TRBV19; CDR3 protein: CASSNHGETQYF; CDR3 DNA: TGTGCCAGTAGTAACCACGGGGAGACCCAGTACTTC
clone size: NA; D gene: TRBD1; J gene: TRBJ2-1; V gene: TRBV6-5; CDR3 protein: CASSYLDRPGDEQFF; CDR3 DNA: TGTGCCAGCAGTTATCTGGACAGGCCGGGCGATGAGCAGTTCTTC
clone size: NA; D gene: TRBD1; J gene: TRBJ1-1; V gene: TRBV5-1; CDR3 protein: CASSRTGGMNTEAFF; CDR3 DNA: TGCGCCAGCAGCCGGACAGGGGGGATGAACACTGAAGCTTTCTTT
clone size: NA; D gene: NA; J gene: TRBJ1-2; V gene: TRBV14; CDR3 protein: CASSPQRTSQTNYGYTF; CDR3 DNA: TGTGCCAGCAGCCCCCAACGAACAAGTCAAACTAACTATGGCTACACCTTC
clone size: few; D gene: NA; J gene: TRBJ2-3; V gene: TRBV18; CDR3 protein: CASSLWDSRRDTQYF; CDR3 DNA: TGTGCCAGCTCACTCTGGGACTCTAGAAGAGATACGCAGTATTTT
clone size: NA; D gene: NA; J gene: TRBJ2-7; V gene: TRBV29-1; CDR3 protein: CSAASGAYEQYF; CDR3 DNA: TGCAGCGCAGCTTCAGGGGCGTACGAGCAGTACTTC
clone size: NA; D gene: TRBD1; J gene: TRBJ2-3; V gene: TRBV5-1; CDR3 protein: CASSFRPSDRVGTDTQYF; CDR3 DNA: TGCGCCAGCAGCTTTAGACCCTCGGACAGGGTGGGAACAGATACGCAGTATTTT
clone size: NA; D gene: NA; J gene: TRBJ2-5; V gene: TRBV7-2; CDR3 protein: CASSLAYQETQYF; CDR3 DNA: TGTGCCAGCAGCTTGGCCTACCAAGAGACCCAGTACTTC
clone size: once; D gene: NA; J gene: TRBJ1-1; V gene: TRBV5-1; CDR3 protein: CASSLVGQGNTEAFF; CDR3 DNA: TGCGCCAGCAGCTTGGTGGGCCAGGGGAACACTGAAGCTTTCTTT
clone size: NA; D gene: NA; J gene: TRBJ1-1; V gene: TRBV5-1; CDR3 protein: CASSSLQGSEAFF; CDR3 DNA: TGCGCCAGCAGCTCTTTACAGGGATCTGAAGCTTTCTTT
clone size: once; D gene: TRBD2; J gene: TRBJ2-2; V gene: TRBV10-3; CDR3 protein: CAISEGPAGGPTGELFF; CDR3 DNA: TGTGCCATCAGTGAGGGCCCGGCGGGGGGGCCGACCGGGGAGCTGTTTTTT
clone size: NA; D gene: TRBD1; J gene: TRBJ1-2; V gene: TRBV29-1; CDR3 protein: CSVEKGQGYGYTF; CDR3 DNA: TGCAGCGTTGAGAAGGGACAGGGTTACGGCTACACCTTC
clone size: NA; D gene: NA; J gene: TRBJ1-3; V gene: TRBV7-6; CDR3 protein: CASSLTVSGNTIYF; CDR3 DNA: TGTGCCAGCAGCTTAACGGTCTCTGGAAACACCATATATTTT
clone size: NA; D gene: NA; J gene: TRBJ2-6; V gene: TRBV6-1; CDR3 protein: CASGGAKNSGANVLTF; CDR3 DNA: TGTGCCAGCGGTGGGGCCAAAAACTCTGGGGCCAACGTCCTGACTTTC
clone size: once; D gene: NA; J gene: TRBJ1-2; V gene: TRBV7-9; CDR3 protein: CASSPTARGYGYTF; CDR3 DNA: TGTGCCAGCAGCCCGACGGCCAGGGGCTATGGCTACACCTTC
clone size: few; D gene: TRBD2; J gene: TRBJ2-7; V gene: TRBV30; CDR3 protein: CAWSDPRVAGFYEQYF; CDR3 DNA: TGTGCCTGGAGCGACCCGAGAGTAGCGGGGTTCTACGAGCAGTACTTC
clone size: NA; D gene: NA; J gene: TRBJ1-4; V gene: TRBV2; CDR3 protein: CASSRGEEKLFF; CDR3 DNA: TGTGCCAGCTCCCGGGGAGAGGAAAAACTGTTTTTT
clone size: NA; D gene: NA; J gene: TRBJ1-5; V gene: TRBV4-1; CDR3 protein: CASSLTELSQPQHF; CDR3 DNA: TGCGCCAGCAGCCTTACAGAGCTTAGTCAGCCCCAGCATTTT
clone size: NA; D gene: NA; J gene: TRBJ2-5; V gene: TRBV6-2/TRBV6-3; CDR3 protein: CASSYTGEGTQYF; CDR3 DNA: TGTGCCAGCAGTTACACGGGAGAGGGGACCCAGTACTTC
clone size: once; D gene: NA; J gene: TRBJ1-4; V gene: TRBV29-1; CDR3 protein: CSVRSLSEKLFF; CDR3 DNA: TGCAGCGTTCGGAGTTTGAGTGAAAAACTGTTTTTT
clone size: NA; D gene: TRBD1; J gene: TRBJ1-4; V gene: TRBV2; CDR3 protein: CASKGTGADEKLFF; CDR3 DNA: TGTGCCAGCAAGGGGACAGGGGCGGACGAAAAACTGTTTTTT
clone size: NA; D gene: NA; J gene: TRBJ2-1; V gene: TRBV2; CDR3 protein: CASSDRGPFYNEQFF; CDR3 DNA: TGTGCCAGCAGTGACAGGGGTCCCTTCTACAATGAGCAGTTCTTC
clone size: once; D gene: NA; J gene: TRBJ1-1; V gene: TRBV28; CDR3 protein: CASSPTGNTEAFF; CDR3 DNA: TGTGCCAGCAGTCCGACAGGGAACACTGAAGCTTTCTTT
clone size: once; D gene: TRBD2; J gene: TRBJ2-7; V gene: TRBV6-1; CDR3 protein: CASSEASGALYEQYF; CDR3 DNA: TGTGCCAGCAGTGAGGCCAGCGGGGCCCTTTACGAGCAGTACTTC
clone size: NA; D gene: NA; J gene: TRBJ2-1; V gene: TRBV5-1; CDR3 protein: CASSPLEGGNNEQFF; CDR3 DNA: TGCGCCAGCAGCCCCCTAGAGGGAGGTAACAATGAGCAGTTCTTC
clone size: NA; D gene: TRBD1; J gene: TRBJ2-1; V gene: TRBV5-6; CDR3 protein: CASRSQGVSEQFF; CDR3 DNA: TGTGCCTCAAGGTCACAGGGGGTCTCTGAGCAGTTCTTC
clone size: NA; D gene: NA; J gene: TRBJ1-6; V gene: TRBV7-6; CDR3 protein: CASSLEQGNSPLHF; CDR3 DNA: TGTGCCAGCAGCTTAGAACAGGGAAATTCACCCCTCCACTTT
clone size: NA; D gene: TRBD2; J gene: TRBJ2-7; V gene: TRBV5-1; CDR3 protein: CASSLDPAGDPKDEQYF; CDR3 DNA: TGCGCCAGCAGCTTGGACCCAGCGGGAGACCCCAAGGACGAGCAGTACTTC
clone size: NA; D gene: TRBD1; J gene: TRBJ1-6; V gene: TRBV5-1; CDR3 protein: CASSHGTEFSPLHF; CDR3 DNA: TGCGCCAGCAGCCACGGGACAGAATTTTCACCCCTCCACTTT
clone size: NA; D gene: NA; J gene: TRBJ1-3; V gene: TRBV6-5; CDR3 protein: CASSMTVGRGNTIYF; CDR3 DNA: TGTGCCAGCAGTATGACAGTGGGGAGGGGAAACACCATATATTTT
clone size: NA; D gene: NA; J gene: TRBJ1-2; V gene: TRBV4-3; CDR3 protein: CASSQDLRTEDYGYTF; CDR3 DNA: TGCGCCAGCAGCCAAGACCTGAGGACAGAGGACTATGGCTACACCTTC
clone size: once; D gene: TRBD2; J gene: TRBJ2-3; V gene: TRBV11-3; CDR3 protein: CASSLFRGGTDTQYF; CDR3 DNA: TGTGCCAGCAGCTTATTTCGGGGGGGCACAGATACGCAGTATTTT
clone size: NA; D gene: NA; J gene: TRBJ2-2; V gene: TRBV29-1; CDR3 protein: CSVVLLTGGELFF; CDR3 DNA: TGCAGCGTTGTACTCCTAACAGGGGGGGAGCTGTTTTTT
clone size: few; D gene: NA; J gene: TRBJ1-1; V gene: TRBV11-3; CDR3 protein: CASTLWNTEAFF; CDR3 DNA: TGTGCCAGCACCCTGTGGAACACTGAAGCTTTCTTT
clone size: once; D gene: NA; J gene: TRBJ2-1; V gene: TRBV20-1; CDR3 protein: CSASLHMHEQFF; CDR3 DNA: TGCAGTGCTAGTTTACACATGCATGAGCAGTTCTTC
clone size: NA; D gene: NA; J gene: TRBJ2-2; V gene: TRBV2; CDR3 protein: CASNGHANTGELFF; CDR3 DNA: TGTGCCAGCAATGGACACGCCAACACCGGGGAGCTGTTTTTT
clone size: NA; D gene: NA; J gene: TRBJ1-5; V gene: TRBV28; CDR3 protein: CASTSPLGARADQPQHF; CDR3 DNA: TGTGCCAGCACATCACCCCTAGGGGCTCGGGCAGATCAGCCCCAGCATTTT
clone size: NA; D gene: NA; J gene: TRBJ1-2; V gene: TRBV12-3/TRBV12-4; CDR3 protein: CASRETGEGYTF; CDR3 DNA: TGTGCCAGCAGGGAGACGGGGGAGGGCTACACCTTC
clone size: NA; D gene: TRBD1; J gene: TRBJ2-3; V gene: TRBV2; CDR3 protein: CASSETGGLTDTQYF; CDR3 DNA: TGTGCCAGCAGTGAAACAGGGGGCCTCACAGATACGCAGTATTTT